These 5 T cell receptor beta chains originate from one sample sequenced in a study of shared clonotypes between healthy human individuals. The assay was immunoSEQ multiplex PCR, and TCRdb's table has in-frame clones only and misses some. In the table there are 900,000 to 1,200,000 clones, more than 75% of which are singletons. The sample comprised memory CD4+ T cells from PBMCs. Subset defined: CD45RA-negative fraction. Every receptor here comes from a young man in good health. Some clones in this sample may be carry-over from other donors' samples.

J is TRBJ2-1 and V is TRBV7-2, with 13 bases identical to TRBD2. The V and J ends lost 5 bases and 3 bases, in that order; junction bases with no gene match: 4. The CDR3 covers 16 residues. Germline V gene data show CDR1 as SGHTA and CDR2 as FQGNSA. CDR3 sequence: CASSLLAGGGYNEQFF. In nucleotides, the CDR3 is TGTGCCAGCAGCCTACTAGCGGGAGGGGGCTACAATGAGCAGTTCTTC.

A note on this clone: No DNA is shown, since the ends of the CDR3 on it are uncertain; the CDR3 is the one TCRdb lists. The genes are TRBV11-2 and TRBJ1-2. CDR1 SGHAT and CDR2 FQNNGV come from the germline V gene. Both ends counted, the CDR3 spans 12 residues. CDR3 residues: CASSFGEGTGTF.

V is TRBV19 and J is TRBJ1-1; D may be TRBD1 (5 bases). This CDR3 contains 14 residues. The germline V and J ends were trimmed by 3 bases and 3 bases, with 11 bases remaining between them. From germline, CDR1 is LNHDA and CDR2 SQIVND (reference sequence). CDR3 DNA: TGTGCCAGTAGTATTTCAGGGTGGGACACTGAAGCTTTCTTT. Translating it yields CASSISGWDTEAFF. Variable domain in full (rest from reference TRBV19 and TRBJ1-1): DGGITQSPKYLFRKEGQNVTLSCEQNLNHDAMYWYRQDPGQGLRLIYYSQIVNDFQKGDIAEGYSVSREKKESFPLTVTSAQKNPTAFYLCASSISGWDTEAFFGQGTRLTVV.

This clone was counted a few times. The chain has TRBV7-2 and TRBJ1-2; TRBD1 matches 9 bases. This CDR3 region has 14 residues. Looked up from germline, CDR1 is SGHTA and CDR2 is FQGNSA. Trimming took 1 base from V and 8 from J; bases not matched to a gene: 5. As DNA, the CDR3 is TGTGCCAGCAGCTTAGACTGGACAGGGGAGGGCTACACCTTC. Its protein is CASSLDWTGEGYTF.

The chain recombines TRBV11-3 with TRBJ2-7, with TRBD2 identical over 10 bases. V gave up 5 bases and J gave up 0 bases; unmatched junction bases: 1. Germline CDR1 is SGHNT and CDR2 is YENEEA. The CDR3 consists of 14 residues. The CDR3 spells CASSPSGSSYEQYF. The CDR3 nucleotides are TGTGCCAGCAGCCCTAGCGGGAGCTCCTACGAGCAGTACTTC.